Described below is a single T cell receptor (beta chain) sequence and its context. The antigen remains unidentified. Germline CDR1 reads SGHKS; CDR2 reads YYEKEE (reference sequence). V lost 4 bases to trimming and J lost 8 bases; unmatched junction nucleotides: 12. There are 17 residues in the CDR3. The data were taken from a study of cytomegalovirus exposure and HLA in healthy donors. Findings of the study overall: When a later analysis was performed, an Asian-associated ancestry cluster reportedly had fewer N-insertions than the approximately 690-donor mean. Across donors, presence/absence analyses took sequencing depth to be roughly uniform. Looking again later, the authors saw that most CMV-associated TCR beta chains seemed HLA-restricted.

Primers for the PCR totalled 60 Vbeta and 13 Jbeta. TCRdb's table, derived via immunoSEQ multiplex PCR, lists solely in-frame clones and lacks some. The repertoire holds approximately 180,000 clones, with around 80% as singletons. V usage is TRBV5-5 and J usage is TRBJ1-6; 10 bases map to TRBD1. The source of this sequence is a man aged 18 to 29 in good health and CMV-seronegative. Sequenced: PBMCs. CDR3 nucleotides: TGTGCCAGCAGCGGGGACAGGGGAAGGGTTATTGATTCACCCCTCCACTTT. Its translation: CASSGDRGRVIDSPLHF.